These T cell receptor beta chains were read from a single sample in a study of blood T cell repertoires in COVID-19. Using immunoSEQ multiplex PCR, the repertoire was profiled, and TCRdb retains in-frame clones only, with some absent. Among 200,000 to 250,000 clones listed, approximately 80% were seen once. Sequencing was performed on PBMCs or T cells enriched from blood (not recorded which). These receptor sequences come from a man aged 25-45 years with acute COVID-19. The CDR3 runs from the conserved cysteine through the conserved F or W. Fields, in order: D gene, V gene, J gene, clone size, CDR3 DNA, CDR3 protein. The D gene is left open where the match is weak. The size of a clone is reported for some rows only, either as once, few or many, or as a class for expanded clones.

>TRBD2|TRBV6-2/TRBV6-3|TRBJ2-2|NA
TGTGCCAGCAGTTACTTTCTGAAGCCTAGCGGGGGGTCCAAAACCGGGGAGCTGTTTTTT
CASSYFLKPSGGSKTGELFF
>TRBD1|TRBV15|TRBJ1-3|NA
TGTGCCACCAGCAGAGACGGACAGGGGGCGAGCGGGACTGGAAACACCATATATTTT
CATSRDGQGASGTGNTIYF
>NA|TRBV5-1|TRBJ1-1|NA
TGCGCCAGCAGCTGGGCCTCCCCAGTGGGCACTGAAGCTTTCTTT
CASSWASPVGTEAFF
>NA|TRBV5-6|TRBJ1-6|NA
TGTGCCACCACAGAGATGGGCTCCTATAATTCACCCCTCCACTTT
CATTEMGSYNSPLHF
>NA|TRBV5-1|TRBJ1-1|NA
TGCGCCAGCAGCTGGGGACAGAACACTGAAGCTTTCTTT
CASSWGQNTEAFF
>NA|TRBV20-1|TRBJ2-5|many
TGCAGTGCTAGTTCGGACAGCCAAACCCAAGAGACCCAGTACTTC
CSASSDSQTQETQYF
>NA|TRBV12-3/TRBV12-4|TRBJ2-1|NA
TGTGCCAGCAGTCTAGAAGGGGGAAATGAGCAGTTCTTC
CASSLEGGNEQFF
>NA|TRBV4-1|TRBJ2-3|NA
TGCGCCAGCAGCCAAGTACAGGAAGTTGCAGATACGCAGTATTTT
CASSQVQEVADTQYF
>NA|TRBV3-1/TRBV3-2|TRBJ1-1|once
TGTGCCAGCACTCCGGGGATCGGGAACACTGAAGCTTTCTTT
CASTPGIGNTEAFF
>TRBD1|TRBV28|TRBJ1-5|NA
TGTGCCAGCAGTTCTGGGACAGGGCCTCAGCCCCAGCATTTT
CASSSGTGPQPQHF
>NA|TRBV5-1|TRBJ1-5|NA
TGCGCCAGCAGCTTGGACGGGAGTCAGCCCCAGCATTTT
CASSLDGSQPQHF
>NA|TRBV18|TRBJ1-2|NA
TGTGCCAGCTCACTCGGACAGTCTAACTATGGCTACACCTTC
CASSLGQSNYGYTF
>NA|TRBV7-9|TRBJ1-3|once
TGTGCCAGCAGCTCGTCAGGGGAAAACACCATATATTTT
CASSSSGENTIYF
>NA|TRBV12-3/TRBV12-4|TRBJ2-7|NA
TGTGCCAGCAGTCGAGGGTTGGTCGAGCAGTACTTC
CASSRGLVEQYF
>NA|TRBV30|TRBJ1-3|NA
TGTGCCTGGAGGCAGGGAAACACCATATATTTT
CAWRQGNTIYF
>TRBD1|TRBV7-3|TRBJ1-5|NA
TGTGCCAGCAGTCCAGGGGGCGCGGGAAATCAGCCCCAGCATTTT
CASSPGGAGNQPQHF
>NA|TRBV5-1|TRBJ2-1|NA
TGCGCCAGCAGCTTGGACTCCTTGGCCTACAATGAGCAGTTCTTC
CASSLDSLAYNEQFF
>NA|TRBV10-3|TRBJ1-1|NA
TGTGCCATCAAAAAGCAGGGGAACACTGAAGCTTTCTTT
CAIKKQGNTEAFF
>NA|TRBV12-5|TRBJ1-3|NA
TGTGCTAGTGGTTTGGCCGGGAGAAACACCATATATTTT
CASGLAGRNTIYF
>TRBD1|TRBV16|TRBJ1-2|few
TGTGCCAGCAGCCAATCAGGGACAGGAGGATATGGCTACACCTTC
CASSQSGTGGYGYTF
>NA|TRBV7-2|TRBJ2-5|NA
TGTGCCAGCAGCTTAGCGGGGGCTCGTCAAGAGACCCAGTACTTC
CASSLAGARQETQYF
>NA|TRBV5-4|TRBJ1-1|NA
TGTGCCAGCAGCTTGGACTCGGGACACCTGATGAACACTGAAGCTTTCTTT
CASSLDSGHLMNTEAFF
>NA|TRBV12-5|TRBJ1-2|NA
TGTGCTAGTGGTTTGACCCGGACAGATGGCTACACCTTC
CASGLTRTDGYTF
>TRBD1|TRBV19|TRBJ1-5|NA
TGTGCCAATGACAGGGATTACCCAGCAAACCAGCCCCAGCATTTT
CANDRDYPANQPQHF
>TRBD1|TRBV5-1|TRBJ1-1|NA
TGCGCCAGCAGCACCCGAGGGGGCGCTGAAGCTTTCTTT
CASSTRGGAEAFF
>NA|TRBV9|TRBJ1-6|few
TGTGCCAGCAGCGTGGACCCCGGGGGAATGAATTCACCCCTCCACTTT
CASSVDPGGMNSPLHF
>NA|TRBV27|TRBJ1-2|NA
TGTGCCAGCAGCGACAGTCCCGGGTCCTATGGCTACACCTTC
CASSDSPGSYGYTF
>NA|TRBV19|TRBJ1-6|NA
TGTGCCAGTACGGGGGGCTCAGGGGTCAATTCACCCCTCCACTTT
CASTGGSGVNSPLHF
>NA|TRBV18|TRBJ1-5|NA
TGTGCCAGCTCACCTCCCTCCAGGGCCAATCAGCCCCAGCATTTT
CASSPPSRANQPQHF
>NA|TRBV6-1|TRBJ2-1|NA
TGTGCCAGCACCCCCGTCCCGGGGAATGAGCAGTTCTTC
CASTPVPGNEQFF
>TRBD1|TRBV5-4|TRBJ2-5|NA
TGTGCCAGCAGCTTGGACAGGGGAGAGACCCAGTACTTC
CASSLDRGETQYF
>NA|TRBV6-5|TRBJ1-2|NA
TGTGCCAGCAGAAACGGGGGTATAGCTAACTATGGCTACACCTTC
CASRNGGIANYGYTF
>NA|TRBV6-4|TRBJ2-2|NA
TGTGCCAGCAGTACGCAGGGAACCACCGGGGAGCTGTTTTTT
CASSTQGTTGELFF
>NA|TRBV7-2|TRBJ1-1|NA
TGTGCCAGCAGCTTAGTTACAGGCGCCATCACTGAAGCTTTCTTT
CASSLVTGAITEAFF
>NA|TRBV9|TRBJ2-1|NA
TGTGCCAGCAGCTTCAAATTAAGACAGGTTTACGAGCAGTTCTTC
CASSFKLRQVYEQFF